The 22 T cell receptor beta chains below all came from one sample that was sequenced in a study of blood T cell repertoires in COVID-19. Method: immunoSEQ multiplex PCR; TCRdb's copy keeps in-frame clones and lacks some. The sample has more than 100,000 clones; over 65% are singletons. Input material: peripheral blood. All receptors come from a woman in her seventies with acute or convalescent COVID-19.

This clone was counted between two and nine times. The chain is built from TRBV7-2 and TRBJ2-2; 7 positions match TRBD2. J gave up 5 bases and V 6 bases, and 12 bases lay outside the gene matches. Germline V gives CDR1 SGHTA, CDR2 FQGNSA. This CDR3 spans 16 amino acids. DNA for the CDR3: TGTGCCAGCAGTTCATATTCGGGGGGAAGGACCGGGGAGCTGTTTTTT. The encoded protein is CASSSYSGGRTGELFF. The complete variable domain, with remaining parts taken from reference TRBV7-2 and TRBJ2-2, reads GAGVSQSPSNKVTEKGKDVELRCDPISGHTALYWYRQSLGQGLEFLIYFQGNSAPDKSGLPSDRFSAERTGGSVSTLTIQRTQQEDSAVYLCASSSYSGGRTGELFFGEGSRLTVL.

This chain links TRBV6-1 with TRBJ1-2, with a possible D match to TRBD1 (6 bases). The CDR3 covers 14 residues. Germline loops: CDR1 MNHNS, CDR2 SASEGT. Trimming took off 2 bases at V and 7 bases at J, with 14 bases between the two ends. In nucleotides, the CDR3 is TGTGCCAGCAGTGAAAGGGCAGGGGCGGGTGGCTACACCTTC. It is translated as CASSERAGAGGYTF.

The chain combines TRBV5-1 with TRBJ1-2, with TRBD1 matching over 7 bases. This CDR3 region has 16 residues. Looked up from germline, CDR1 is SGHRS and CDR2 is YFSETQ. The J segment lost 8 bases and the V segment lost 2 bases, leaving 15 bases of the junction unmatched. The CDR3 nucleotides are TGCGCCAGCAGCTTTCGGGTTGGAGGGGGCAGACCGGGCTACACCTTC. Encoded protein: CASSFRVGGGRPGYTF.

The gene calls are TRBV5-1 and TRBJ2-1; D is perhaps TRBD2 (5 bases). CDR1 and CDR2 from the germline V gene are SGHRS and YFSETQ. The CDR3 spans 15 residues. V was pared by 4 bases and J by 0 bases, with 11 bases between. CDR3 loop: CASSPGVGSYNEQFF. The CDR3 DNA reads TGCGCCAGCAGCCCCGGGGTCGGCTCCTACAATGAGCAGTTCTTC. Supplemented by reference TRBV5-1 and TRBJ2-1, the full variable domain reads KAGVTQTPRYLIKTRGQQVTLSCSPISGHRSVSWYQQTPGQGLQFLFEYFSETQRNKGNFPGRFSGRQFSNSRSEMNVSTLELGDSALYLCASSPGVGSYNEQFFGPGTRLTVL.

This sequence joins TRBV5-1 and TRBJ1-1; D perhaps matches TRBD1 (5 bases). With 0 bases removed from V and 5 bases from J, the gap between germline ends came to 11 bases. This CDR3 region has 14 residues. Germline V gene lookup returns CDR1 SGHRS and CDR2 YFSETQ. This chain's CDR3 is CASSLAGRITEAFF. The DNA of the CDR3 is TGCGCCAGCAGCTTGGCAGGGAGGATTACTGAAGCTTTCTTT.

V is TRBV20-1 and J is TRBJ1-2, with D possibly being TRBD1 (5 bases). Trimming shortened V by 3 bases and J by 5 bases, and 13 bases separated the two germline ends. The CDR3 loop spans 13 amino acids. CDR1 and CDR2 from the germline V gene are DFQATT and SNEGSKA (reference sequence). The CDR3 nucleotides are TGCAGTGCTAGTTATCGGGGGGGATATGGCTACACCTTC. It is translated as CSASYRGGYGYTF.

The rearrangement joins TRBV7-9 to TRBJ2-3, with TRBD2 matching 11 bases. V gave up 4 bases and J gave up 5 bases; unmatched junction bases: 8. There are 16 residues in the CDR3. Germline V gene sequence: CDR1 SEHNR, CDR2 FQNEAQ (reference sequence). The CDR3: CASSSLAGGHGDTQYF. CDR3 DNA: TGTGCCAGCAGCTCGTTAGCGGGGGGGCATGGAGATACGCAGTATTTT.

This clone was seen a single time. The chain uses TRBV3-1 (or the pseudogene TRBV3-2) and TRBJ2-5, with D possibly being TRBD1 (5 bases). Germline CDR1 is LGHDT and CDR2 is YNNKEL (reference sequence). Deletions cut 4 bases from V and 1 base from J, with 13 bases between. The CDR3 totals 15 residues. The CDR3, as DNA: TGTGCCAGCAGCCCCGACAGTTCCTCCCAAGAGACCCAGTACTTC. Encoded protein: CASSPDSSSQETQYF.

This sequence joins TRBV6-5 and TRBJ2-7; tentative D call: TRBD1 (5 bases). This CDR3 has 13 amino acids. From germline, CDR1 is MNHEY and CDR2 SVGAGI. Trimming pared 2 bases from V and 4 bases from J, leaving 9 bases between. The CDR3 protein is CASSYDSLYEQYF. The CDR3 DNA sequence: TGTGCCAGCAGTTACGACAGCCTTTACGAGCAGTACTTC.

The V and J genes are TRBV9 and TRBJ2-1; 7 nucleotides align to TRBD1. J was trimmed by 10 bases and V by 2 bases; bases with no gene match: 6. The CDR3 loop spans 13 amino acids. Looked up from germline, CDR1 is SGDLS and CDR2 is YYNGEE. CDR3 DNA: TGTGCCAGCAGCGTTGCCCCGGACAGGGAGCAGTTCTTC. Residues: CASSVAPDREQFF.

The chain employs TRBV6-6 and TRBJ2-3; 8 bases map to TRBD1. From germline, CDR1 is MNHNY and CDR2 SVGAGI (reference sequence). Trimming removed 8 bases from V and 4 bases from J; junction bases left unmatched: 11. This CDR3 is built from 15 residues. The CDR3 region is CASRDRSIWSDTQYF. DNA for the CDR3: TGTGCCAGCCGGGACAGGAGTATCTGGTCAGATACGCAGTATTTT.

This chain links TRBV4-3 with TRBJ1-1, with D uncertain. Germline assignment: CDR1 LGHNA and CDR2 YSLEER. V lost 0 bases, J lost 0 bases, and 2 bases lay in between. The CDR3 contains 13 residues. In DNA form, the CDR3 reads TGCGCCAGCAGCCAAGACGTGAACACTGAAGCTTTCTTT. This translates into CASSQDVNTEAFF.

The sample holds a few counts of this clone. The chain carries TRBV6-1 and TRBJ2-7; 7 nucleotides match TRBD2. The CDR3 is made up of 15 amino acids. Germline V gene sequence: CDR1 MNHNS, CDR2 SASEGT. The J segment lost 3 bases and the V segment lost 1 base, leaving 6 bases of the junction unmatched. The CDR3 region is CASSEGLAAYYEQYV. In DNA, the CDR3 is TGTGCCAGCAGTGAAGGGCTAGCGGCCTACTACGAGCAGTACGTC.

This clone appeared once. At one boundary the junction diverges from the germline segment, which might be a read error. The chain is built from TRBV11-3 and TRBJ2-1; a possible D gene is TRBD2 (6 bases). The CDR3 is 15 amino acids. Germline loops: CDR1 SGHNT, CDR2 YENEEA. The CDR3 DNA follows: TGTGCCAGCAGTCCCGCCCGGGACTCCAACAATGAGCAGTTCTTC. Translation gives CASSPARDSNNEQFF. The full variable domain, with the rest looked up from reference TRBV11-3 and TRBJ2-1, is EAGVVQSPRYKIIEKKQPVAFWCNPISGHNTLYWYLQNLGQGPELLIRYENEEAVDDSQLPKDRFSAERLKGVDSTLKIQPAELGDSAVYLCASSPARDSNNEQFFGPGTRLTVL.

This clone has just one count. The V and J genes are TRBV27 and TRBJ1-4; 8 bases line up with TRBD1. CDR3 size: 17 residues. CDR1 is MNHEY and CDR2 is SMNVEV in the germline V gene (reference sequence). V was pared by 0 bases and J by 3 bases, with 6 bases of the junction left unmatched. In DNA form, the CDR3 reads TGTGCCAGCAGTTTATCGGGGACAGGTAGAGCTAATGAAAAACTGTTTTTT. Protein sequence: CASSLSGTGRANEKLFF.

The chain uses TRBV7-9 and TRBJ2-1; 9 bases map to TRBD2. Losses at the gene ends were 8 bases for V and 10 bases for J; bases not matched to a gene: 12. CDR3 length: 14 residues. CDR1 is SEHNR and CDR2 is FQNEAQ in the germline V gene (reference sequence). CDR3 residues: CASLPGAGGREQFF. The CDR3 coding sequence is TGTGCCAGCCTCCCCGGGGCGGGGGGGCGAGAGCAGTTCTTC.

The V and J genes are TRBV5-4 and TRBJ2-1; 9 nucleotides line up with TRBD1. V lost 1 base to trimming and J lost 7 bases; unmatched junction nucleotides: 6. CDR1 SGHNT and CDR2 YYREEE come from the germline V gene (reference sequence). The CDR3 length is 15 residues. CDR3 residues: CASSLPGTGLNEQFF. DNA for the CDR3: TGTGCCAGCAGCTTGCCCGGGACAGGGTTAAATGAGCAGTTCTTC.

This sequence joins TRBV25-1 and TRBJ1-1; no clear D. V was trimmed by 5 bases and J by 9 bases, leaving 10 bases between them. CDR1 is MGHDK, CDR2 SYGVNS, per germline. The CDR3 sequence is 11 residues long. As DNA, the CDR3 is TGTGCCAGCAGTTCAAACACCAAAGCTTTCTTT. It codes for CASSSNTKAFF.

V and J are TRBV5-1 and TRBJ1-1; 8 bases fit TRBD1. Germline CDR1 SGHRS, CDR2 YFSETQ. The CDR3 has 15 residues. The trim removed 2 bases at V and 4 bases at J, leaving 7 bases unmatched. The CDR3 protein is CASSFDRGGGTEAFF. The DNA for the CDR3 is TGCGCCAGCAGCTTCGACAGGGGCGGGGGCACTGAAGCTTTCTTT.

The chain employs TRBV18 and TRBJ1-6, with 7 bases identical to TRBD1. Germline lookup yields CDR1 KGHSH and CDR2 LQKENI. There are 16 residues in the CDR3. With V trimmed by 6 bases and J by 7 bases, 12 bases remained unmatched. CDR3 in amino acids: CASSPSQGVVNSPLHF. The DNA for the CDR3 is TGTGCCAGCTCCCCGAGCCAGGGGGTGGTGAATTCACCCCTCCACTTT.

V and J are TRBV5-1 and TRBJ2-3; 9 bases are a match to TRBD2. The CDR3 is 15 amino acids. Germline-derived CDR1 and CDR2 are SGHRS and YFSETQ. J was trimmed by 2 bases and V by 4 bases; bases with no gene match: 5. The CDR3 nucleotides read TGCGCCAGCAGCGTGGAGCGGGGGGACACAGATACGCAGTATTTT. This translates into CASSVERGDTDTQYF.

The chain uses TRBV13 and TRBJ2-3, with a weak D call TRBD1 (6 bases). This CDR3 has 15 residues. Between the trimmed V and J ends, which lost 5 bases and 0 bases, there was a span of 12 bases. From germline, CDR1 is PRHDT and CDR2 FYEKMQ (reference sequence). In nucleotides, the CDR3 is TGTGCCAGCAGCACAGGGTCAGTTAGCACAGATACGCAGTATTTT. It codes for CASSTGSVSTDTQYF.